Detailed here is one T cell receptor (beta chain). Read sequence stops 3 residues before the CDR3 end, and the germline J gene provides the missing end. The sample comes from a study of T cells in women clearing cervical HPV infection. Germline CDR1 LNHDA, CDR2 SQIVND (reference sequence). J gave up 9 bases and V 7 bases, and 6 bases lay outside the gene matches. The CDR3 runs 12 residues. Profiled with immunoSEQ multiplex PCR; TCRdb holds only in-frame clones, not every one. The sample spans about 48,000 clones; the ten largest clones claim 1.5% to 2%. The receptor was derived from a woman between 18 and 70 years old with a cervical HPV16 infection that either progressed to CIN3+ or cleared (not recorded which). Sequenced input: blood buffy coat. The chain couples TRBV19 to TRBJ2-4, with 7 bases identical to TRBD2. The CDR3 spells CASTGTTLIQYF. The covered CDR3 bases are TGTGCCAGTACTGGGACTACACTCATT.